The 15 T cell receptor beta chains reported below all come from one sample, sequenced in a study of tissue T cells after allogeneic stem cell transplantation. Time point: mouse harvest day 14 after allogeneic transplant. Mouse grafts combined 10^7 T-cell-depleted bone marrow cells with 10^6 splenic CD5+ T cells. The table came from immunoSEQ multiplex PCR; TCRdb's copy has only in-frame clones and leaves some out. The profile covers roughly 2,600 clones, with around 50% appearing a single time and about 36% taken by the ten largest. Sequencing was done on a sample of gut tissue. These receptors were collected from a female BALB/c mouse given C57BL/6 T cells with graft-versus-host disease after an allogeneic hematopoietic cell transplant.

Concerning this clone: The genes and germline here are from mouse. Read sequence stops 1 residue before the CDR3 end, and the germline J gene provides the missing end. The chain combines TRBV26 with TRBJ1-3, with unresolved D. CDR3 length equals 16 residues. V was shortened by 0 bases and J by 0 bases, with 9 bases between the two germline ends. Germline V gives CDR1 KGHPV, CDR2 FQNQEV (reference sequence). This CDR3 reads CASSLSPSFSGNTLYF. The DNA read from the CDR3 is TGTGCCAGCAGTCTGTCGCCCAGCTTTTCTGGAAATACGCTCTAT.

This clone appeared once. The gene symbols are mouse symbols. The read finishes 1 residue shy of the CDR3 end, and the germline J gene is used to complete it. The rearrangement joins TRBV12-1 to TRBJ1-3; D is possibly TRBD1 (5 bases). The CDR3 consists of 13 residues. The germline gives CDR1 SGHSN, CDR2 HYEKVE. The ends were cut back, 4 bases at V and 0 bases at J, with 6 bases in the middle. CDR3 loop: CASSRDSGNTLYF. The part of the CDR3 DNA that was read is TGTGCCAGCTCCAGGGATTCTGGAAATACGCTCTAT.

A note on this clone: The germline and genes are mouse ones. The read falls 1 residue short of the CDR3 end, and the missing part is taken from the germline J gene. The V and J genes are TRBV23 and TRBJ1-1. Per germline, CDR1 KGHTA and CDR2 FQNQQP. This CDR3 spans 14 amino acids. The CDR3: CSSSQSGKDTEVFF. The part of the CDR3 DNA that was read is TGCTCCAGCAGTCAATCAGGGAAGGACACAGAAGTCTTC. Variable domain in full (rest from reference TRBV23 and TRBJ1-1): DAAVTQKPRYLIKMKGQEAEMKCIPEKGHTAVFWYQQKQSKELKFLIYFQNQQPLDQIDMVKERFSAVCPSSSLCSLGIRTCEAEDSALYLCSSSQSGKDTEVFFGKGTRLTVV.

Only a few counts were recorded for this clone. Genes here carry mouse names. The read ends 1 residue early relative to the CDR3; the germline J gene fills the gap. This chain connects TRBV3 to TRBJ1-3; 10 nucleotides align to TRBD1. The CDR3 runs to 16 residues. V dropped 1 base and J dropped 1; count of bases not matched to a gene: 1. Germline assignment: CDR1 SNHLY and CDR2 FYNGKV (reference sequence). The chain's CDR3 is CASSLGDRGSGNTLYF. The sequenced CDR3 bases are TGTGCCAGCAGCTTAGGGGACAGGGGATCTGGAAATACGCTCTAT.

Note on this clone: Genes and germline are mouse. CDR3 sequence reads: CASSQDREDTQYF. The DNA read from the CDR3 is TGTGCCAGCAGCCAAGACAGGGAAGACACCCAGTAC. The chain combines TRBV5 with TRBJ2-5, with TRBD1 as a possible D gene (5 bases). Read coverage stops 1 residue before the CDR3 terminus; the germline J gene supplies the remainder. The germline V and J ends were trimmed by 0 bases and 4 bases, with 5 bases remaining between them. This CDR3 has 13 amino acids. CDR1 LGHNA and CDR2 YNLKQL come from the germline V gene (reference sequence).

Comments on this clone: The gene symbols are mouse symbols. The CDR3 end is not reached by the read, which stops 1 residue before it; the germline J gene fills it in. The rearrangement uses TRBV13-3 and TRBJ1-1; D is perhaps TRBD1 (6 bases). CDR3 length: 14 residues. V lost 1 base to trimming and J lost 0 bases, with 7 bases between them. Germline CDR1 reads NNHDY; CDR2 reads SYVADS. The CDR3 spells CASSDQGTNTEVFF. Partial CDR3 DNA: TGTGCCAGCAGTGATCAGGGGACAAACACAGAAGTCTTC.

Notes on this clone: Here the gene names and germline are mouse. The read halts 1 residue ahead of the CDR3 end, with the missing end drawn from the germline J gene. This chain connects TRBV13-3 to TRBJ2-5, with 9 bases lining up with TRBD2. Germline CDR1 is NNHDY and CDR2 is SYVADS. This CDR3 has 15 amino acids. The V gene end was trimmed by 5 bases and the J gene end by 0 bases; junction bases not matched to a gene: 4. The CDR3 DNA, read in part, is TGTGCCAGCAGAGCGACTGGGGGTAACCAAGACACCCAGTAC. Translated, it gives CASRATGGNQDTQY. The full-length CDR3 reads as CASRATGGNQDTQYF.

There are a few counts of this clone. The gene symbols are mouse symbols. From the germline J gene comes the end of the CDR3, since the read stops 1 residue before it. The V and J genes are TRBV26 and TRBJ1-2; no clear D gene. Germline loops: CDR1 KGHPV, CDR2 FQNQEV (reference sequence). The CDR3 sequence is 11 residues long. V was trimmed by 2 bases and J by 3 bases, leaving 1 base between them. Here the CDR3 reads CASSLDSDYTF. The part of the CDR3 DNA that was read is TGTGCCAGCAGTCTGGACTCCGACTACACC. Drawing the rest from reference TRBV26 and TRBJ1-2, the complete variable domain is NSKVIQTPRYLVKGQGQKAKMRCIPEKGHPVVFWYQQNKNNEFKFLINFQNQEVLQQIDMTEKRFSAECPSNSPCSLEIQSSEAGDSALYLCASSLDSDYTFGSGTRLLVI.

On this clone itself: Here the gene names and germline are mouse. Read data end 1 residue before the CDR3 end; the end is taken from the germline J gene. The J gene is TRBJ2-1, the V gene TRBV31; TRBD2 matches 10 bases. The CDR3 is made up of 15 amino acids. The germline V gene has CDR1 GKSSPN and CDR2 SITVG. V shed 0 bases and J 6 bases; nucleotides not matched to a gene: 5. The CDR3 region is CAWSLRLGGLAEQFF. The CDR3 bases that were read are TGTGCCTGGAGTCTACGGCTGGGGGGGCTTGCTGAGCAGTTC.

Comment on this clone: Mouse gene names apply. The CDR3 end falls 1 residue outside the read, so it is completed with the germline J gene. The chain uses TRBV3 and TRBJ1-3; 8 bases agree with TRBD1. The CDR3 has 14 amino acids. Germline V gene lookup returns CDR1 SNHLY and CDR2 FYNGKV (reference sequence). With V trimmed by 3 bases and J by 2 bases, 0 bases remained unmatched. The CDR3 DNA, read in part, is TGTGCCAGCAGCTTGGACAGGGCTGGAAATACGCTCTAT. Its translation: CASSLDRAGNTLY. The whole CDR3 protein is CASSLDRAGNTLYF.

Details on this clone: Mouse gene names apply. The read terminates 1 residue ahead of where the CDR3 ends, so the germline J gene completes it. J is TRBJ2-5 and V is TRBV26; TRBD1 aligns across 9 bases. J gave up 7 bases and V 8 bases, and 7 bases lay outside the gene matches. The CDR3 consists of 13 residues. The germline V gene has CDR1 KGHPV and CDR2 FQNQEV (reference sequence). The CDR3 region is CASAGTGKYTQYF. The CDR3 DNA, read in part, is TGTGCCAGCGCCGGGACAGGGAAATACACCCAGTAC.

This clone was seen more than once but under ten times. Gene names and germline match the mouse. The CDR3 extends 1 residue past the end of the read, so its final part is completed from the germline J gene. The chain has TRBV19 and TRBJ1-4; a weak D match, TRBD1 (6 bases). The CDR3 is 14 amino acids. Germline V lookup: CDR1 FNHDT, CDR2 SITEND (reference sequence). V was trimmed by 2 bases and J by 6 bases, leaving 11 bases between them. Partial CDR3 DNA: TGTGCCAGCAGTATTCAGGGGTCGGACGAAAGATTATTT. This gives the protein CASSIQGSDERLF. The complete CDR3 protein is CASSIQGSDERLFF.

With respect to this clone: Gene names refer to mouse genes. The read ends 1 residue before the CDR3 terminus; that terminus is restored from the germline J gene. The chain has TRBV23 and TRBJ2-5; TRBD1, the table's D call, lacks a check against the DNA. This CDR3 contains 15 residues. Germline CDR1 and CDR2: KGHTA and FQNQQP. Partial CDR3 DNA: TGCTCCAGCAGTCAATCGACAGGGGGCCAAGACACCCAGTAC. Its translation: CSSSQSTGGQDTQY. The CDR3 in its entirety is CSSSQSTGGQDTQYF.

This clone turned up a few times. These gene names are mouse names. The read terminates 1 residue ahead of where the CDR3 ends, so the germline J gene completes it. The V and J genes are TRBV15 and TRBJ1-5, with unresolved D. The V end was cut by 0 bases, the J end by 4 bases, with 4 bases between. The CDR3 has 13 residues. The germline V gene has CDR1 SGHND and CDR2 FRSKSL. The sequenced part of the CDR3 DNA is TGTGCCAGCAGTTTAGCCGGGAACCAGGCTCCGCTT. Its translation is CASSLAGNQAPL. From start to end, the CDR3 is CASSLAGNQAPLF. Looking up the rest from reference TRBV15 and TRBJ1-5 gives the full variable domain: DAGVTQTPRHEVAEKGQTIILKCEPVSGHNDLFWYRQTKIQGLELLSYFRSKSLMEDGGAFKDRFKAEMLNSSFSTLKIQPTEPKDSAVYLCASSLAGNQAPLFGEGTRLSVL.

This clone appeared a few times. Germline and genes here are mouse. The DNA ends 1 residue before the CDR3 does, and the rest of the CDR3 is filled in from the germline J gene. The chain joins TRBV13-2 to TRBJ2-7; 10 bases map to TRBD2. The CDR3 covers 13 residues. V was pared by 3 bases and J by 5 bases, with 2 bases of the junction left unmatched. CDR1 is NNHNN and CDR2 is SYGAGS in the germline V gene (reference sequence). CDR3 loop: CASGAGGAHEQYF. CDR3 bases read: TGTGCCAGCGGTGCTGGGGGGGCGCATGAACAGTAC.